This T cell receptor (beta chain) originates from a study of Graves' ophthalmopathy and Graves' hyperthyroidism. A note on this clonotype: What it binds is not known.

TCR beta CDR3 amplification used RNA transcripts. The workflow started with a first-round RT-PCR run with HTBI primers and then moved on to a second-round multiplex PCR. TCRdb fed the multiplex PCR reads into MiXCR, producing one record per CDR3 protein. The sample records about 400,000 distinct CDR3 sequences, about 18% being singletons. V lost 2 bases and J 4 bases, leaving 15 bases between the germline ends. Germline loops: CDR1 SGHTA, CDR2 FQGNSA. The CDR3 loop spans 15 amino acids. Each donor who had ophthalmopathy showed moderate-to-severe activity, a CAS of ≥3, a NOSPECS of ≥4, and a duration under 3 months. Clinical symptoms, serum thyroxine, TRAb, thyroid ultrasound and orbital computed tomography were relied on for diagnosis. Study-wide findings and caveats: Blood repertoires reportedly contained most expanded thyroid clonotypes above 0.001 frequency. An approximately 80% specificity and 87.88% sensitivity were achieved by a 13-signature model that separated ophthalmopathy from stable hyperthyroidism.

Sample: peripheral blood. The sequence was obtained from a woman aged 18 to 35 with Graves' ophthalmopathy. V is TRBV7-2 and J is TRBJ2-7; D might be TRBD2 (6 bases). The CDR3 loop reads CTSSLYRTGEYEQYF. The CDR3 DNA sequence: TGTACCAGCAGCTTATACAGGACGGGGGAATACGAGCAGTACTTC.